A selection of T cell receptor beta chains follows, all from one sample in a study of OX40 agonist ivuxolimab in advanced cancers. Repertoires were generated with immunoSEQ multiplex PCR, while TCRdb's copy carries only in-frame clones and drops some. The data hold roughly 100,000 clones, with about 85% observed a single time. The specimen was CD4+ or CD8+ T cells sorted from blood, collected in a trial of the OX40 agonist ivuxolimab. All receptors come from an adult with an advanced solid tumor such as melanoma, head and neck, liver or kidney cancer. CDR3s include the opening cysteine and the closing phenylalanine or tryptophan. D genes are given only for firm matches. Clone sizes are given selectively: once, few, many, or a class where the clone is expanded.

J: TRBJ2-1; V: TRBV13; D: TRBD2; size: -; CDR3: CASSLLRGGYNEQFF; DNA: TGTGCCAGCAGCTTATTGCGGGGGGGTTACAATGAGCAGTTCTTC
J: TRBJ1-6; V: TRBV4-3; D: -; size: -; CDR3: CASSQDIYGTRTALHF; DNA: TGCGCCAGCAGCCAAGATATTTATGGTACCAGGACGGCCCTCCACTTT
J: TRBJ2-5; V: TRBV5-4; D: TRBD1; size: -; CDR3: CASSPYPRTGEWSDQETQYF; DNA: TGTGCCAGCAGCCCATACCCCCGGACAGGGGAATGGTCGGACCAAGAGACCCAGTACTTC
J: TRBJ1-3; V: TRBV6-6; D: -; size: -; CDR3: CASSLVSSGNTIYF; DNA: TGTGCCAGCAGCCTCGTGAGCTCTGGAAACACCATATATTTT
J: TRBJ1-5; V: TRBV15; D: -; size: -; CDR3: CATSRDRGQSNQPQHF; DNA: TGTGCCACCAGCAGAGATAGAGGGCAGAGCAATCAGCCCCAGCATTTT
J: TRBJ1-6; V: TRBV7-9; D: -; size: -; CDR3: CASSFSAATNSPLHF; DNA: TGTGCCAGCAGCTTTTCGGCCGCTACGAATTCACCCCTCCACTTT
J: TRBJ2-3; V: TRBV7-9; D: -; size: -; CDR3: CAAGSVIDTQYF; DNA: TGTGCAGCAGGGTCGGTGATAGATACGCAGTATTTT
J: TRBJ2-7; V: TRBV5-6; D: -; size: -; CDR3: CASSSRGGWYEQYF; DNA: TGTGCCAGCAGCTCCAGGGGGGGATGGTACGAGCAGTACTTC
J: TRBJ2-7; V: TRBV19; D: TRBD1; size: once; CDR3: CASSNGQDRGEQYF; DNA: TGTGCCAGTAGTAATGGACAGGACAGGGGCGAGCAGTACTTC
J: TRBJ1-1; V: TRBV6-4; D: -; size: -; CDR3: CASRSHNTNTEAFF; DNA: TGTGCCAGCCGAAGCCACAATACGAACACTGAAGCTTTCTTT
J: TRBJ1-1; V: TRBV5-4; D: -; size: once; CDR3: CATGRGFAGTEAFF; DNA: TGTGCCACCGGTCGAGGGTTCGCTGGCACTGAAGCTTTCTTT
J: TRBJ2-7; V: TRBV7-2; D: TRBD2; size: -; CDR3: CASRRTSGSTYEQYF; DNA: TGTGCCAGTAGGAGGACTAGCGGGAGTACTTACGAGCAGTACTTC
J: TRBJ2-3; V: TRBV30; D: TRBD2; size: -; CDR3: CAWGLVSSAYTQYF; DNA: TGTGCCTGGGGACTAGTCTCTAGCGCATATACGCAGTATTTT
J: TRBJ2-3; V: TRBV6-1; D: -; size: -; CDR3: CASSSRGRGTETQYF; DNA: TGTGCCAGCAGCTCCCGGGGCAGGGGCACGGAGACGCAGTATTTT
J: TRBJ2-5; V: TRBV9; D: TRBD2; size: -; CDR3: CASSLGTSGRETQYF; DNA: TGTGCCAGCAGCCTAGGGACTAGCGGGAGGGAGACCCAGTACTTC
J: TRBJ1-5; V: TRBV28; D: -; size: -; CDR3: CASSLPQDGGNQPQHF; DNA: TGTGCCAGCAGTTTACCCCAGGACGGGGGCAATCAGCCCCAGCATTTT
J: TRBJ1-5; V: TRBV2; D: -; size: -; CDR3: CASSDRDSNQPQHF; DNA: TGTGCCAGCAGTGACAGGGATAGCAATCAGCCCCAGCATTTT
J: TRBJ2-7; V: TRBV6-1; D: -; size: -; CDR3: CASSGWAGTYEQYF; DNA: TGTGCCAGCAGTGGATGGGCGGGGACCTACGAGCAGTACTTC
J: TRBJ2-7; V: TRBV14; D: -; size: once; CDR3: CASSLYRFYEQYF; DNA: TGTGCCAGCAGCCTTTACAGGTTTTACGAGCAGTACTTC
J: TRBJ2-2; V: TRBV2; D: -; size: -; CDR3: CASTRDTGELFF; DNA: TGTGCCAGCACTAGGGACACCGGGGAGCTGTTTTTT
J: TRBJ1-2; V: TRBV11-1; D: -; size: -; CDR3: CASSLDGSDFGYTF; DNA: TGTGCCAGCAGCTTAGACGGATCCGATTTTGGCTACACCTTC
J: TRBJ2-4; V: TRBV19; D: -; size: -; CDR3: CASSKSGGRKNIQYF; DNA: TGTGCCAGTAGTAAGTCCGGAGGACGCAAAAACATTCAGTACTTC
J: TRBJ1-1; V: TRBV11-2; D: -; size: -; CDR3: CASSLGSRGKAFF; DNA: TGTGCCAGCAGCTTAGGTTCTCGAGGGAAAGCTTTCTTT
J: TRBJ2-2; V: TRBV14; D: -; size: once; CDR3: CASSQDSQTGELFF; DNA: TGTGCCAGCAGCCAAGACAGCCAGACCGGGGAGCTGTTTTTT
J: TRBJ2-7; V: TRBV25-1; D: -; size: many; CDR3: CASSDLDEQYF; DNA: TGTGCCAGCAGTGATCTTGACGAGCAGTACTTC
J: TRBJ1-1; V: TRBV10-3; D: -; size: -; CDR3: CATTIRDGTEAFF; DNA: TGTGCCACCACGATAAGGGATGGCACTGAAGCTTTCTTT
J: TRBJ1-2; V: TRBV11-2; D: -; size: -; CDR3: CASSPDSGSGYTF; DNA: TGTGCCAGCAGCCCCGATTCGGGGTCTGGCTACACCTTC
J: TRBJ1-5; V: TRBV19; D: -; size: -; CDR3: CASSMGVLSNQPQHF; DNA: TGTGCCAGTAGTATGGGGGTTTTAAGCAATCAGCCCCAGCATTTT
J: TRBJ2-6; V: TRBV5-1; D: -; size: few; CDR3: CASSLVGLQRSGANVLTF; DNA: TGCGCCAGCAGCTTGGTTGGACTGCAGAGATCTGGGGCCAACGTCCTGACTTTC
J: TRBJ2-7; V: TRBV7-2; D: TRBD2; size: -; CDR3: CASSLSPLAGESPHEQYF; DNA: TGTGCCAGCAGCCTATCCCCCCTAGCGGGAGAATCTCCGCACGAGCAGTACTTC
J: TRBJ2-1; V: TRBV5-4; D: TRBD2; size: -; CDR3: CASSLSPTSGQSEQFF; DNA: TGTGCCAGCAGCTTGAGCCCGACTAGCGGACAAAGTGAGCAGTTCTTC
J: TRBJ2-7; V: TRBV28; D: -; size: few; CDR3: CASRYPQGYEQYF; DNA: TGTGCCAGCAGATACCCTCAGGGCTACGAGCAGTACTTC
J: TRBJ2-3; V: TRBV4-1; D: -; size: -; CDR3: CASSPYPSTDTQYF; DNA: TGCGCCAGCAGCCCCTACCCCTCCACAGATACGCAGTATTTT
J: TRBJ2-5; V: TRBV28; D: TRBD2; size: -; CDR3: CASSSRSSSGRAPGETQYF; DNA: TGTGCCAGCAGTTCCCGGAGCTCTAGCGGGAGGGCCCCTGGGGAGACCCAGTACTTC
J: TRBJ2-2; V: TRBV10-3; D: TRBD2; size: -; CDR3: CAMGGREGLGTGELFF; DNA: TGTGCCATGGGGGGTCGGGAGGGCCTCGGCACCGGGGAGCTGTTTTTT
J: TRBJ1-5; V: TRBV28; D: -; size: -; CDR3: CASSSGWGNQPQHF; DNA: TGTGCCAGCAGTTCAGGGTGGGGAAATCAGCCCCAGCATTTT
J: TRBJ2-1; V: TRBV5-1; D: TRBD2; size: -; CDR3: CASSRTSGSMSGSEQFF; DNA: TGCGCCAGCAGTCGAACTAGCGGGAGCATGTCTGGGAGTGAGCAGTTCTTC
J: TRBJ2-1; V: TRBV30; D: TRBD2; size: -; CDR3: CAWTPGLDYNEQFF; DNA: TGTGCCTGGACCCCGGGACTAGACTACAATGAGCAGTTCTTC
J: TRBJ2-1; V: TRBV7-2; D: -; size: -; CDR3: CASSLVDNEQFF; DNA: TGTGCCAGCAGCTTAGTAGACAACGAGCAGTTCTTC
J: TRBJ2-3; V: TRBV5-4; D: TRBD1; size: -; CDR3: CASSLVTGGGTDTQYF; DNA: TGTGCCAGCAGCTTGGTTACAGGGGGCGGAACAGATACGCAGTATTTT
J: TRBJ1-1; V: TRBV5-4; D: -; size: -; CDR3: CASSEVRGSRTEAFF; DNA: TGTGCCAGCAGCGAAGTTAGGGGTTCGAGGACTGAAGCTTTCTTT